Shown below are 7 T cell receptor beta chains from a single sample sequenced in a study of cytomegalovirus exposure and HLA in healthy donors. PCR used 60 Vbeta primers and 13 Jbeta primers. Only in-frame clones appear in the TCRdb table, and some are missing; sequencing was by immunoSEQ multiplex PCR. This repertoire shows 110,000 to 150,000 clones, about 75% found once; its top ten account for around 1.6%. The specimen sequenced was PBMCs. The receptors derive from a woman in her 30s in good health and CMV-seronegative.

The V gene is TRBV5-1, the J gene TRBJ1-1; 8 bases are a match to TRBD1. Trimming at V came to 1 base and at J to 3 bases, leaving 8 bases not matched to a gene. Germline assignment: CDR1 SGHRS and CDR2 YFSETQ. This CDR3 is built from 16 residues. The CDR3 DNA is TGCGCCAGCAGCTTGCACGGACAGGGATCGGACACTGAAGCTTTCTTT. Protein: CASSLHGQGSDTEAFF. The variable domain in full, with the rest retrieved from reference TRBV5-1 and TRBJ1-1, is KAGVTQTPRYLIKTRGQQVTLSCSPISGHRSVSWYQQTPGQGLQFLFEYFSETQRNKGNFPGRFSGRQFSNSRSEMNVSTLELGDSALYLCASSLHGQGSDTEAFFGQGTRLTVV.

This clone appeared a few times. This chain joins TRBV2 and TRBJ1-1, with D tentatively TRBD1 (5 bases). The length of the CDR3 is 14 residues. The germline V gene has CDR1 SNHLY and CDR2 FYNNEI. V lost 6 bases, J lost 3 bases, and 14 bases lay in between. The CDR3 sequence is CASRYSWGDTEAFF. CDR3 bases: TGTGCCAGCAGGTATTCATGGGGGGACACTGAAGCTTTCTTT.

The rearrangement uses TRBV29-1 and TRBJ1-2; possible D gene TRBD1, 5 bases. V was shortened by 0 bases and J by 6 bases, with 5 bases between the two germline ends. There are 11 residues in the CDR3. Germline V CDR1 and CDR2: SQVTM, ANQGSEA. Written as DNA, the CDR3 is TGCAGCGTTGAAGAAGGGGATGGCTACACCTTC. This sequence encodes CSVEEGDGYTF.

The chain is built from TRBV28 and TRBJ1-5; D is possibly TRBD1 (6 bases). V was cut by 6 bases and J by 5 bases, with 20 bases left in between. The CDR3 totals 16 residues. Germline assignment: CDR1 MDHEN and CDR2 SYDVKM. This CDR3 is CASSSPTGGLYQPQHF. In DNA form, the CDR3 reads TGTGCCAGCAGCTCCCCGACAGGCGGCCTATATCAGCCCCAGCATTTT.

The chain has TRBV18 and TRBJ2-5; D not certain. Germline CDR1 and CDR2: KGHSH and LQKENI. Trimming took off 1 base at V and 2 bases at J, with 8 bases between the two ends. The CDR3 consists of 14 residues. CDR3 DNA sequence: TGTGCCAGCTCACCACAACAAGCGCAAGAGACCCAGTACTTC. Translated, it gives CASSPQQAQETQYF.

This clone was detected a few times. The chain uses TRBV29-1 and TRBJ1-1, with D tentatively TRBD1 (5 bases). V was trimmed by 7 bases and J by 0 bases, leaving 9 bases between them. The CDR3 is 12 residues long. Germline lookup yields CDR1 SQVTM and CDR2 ANQGSEA. The DNA for the CDR3 is TGCAGCGGGAAGACAGTGAACACTGAAGCTTTCTTT. Translation gives CSGKTVNTEAFF.

The chain is built from TRBV5-1 and TRBJ2-3; the match to TRBD2 covers 7 bases. Trimming removed 5 bases from V and 0 bases from J; junction bases left unmatched: 6. The CDR3 runs to 15 residues. Looked up from germline, CDR1 is SGHRS and CDR2 is YFSETQ. This chain's CDR3 is CASRDLSGSTDTQYF. CDR3 sequence (DNA): TGCGCCAGCAGGGACCTTAGCGGGAGCACAGATACGCAGTATTTT.